The 8 T cell receptor beta chains below were found in one sample sequenced in a study of shared clonotypes between healthy human individuals. Naive-designated CD8 cells lacked CD45RO, were positively enriched for CCR7, and omitted terminally differentiated effector memory CD45RA+ cells. The table came from immunoSEQ multiplex PCR; TCRdb's copy has only in-frame clones and leaves some out. The data hold about 2,100,000 clones, with roughly 91% observed a single time. The sample comprised naive CD8+ T cells from PBMCs. These receptors all come from a man between 18 and 35 years old in good health. Some clones in this sample may be carry-over from other donors' samples.

This chain uses TRBV29-1 with TRBJ2-1; tentative D call: TRBD1 (6 bases). Germline lookup yields CDR1 SQVTM and CDR2 ANQGSEA. The CDR3 extends over 14 amino acids. V was cut by 6 bases and J by 8 bases, with 20 bases left in between. CDR3 region: CSVVGTRQPHEQFF. For the CDR3, the DNA is TGCAGCGTCGTGGGGACACGACAACCCCATGAGCAGTTCTTC.

V and J are TRBV29-1 and TRBJ1-3, with unresolved D. Germline-derived CDR1 and CDR2 are SQVTM and ANQGSEA. The CDR3 is 13 amino acids. Trimming left V 6 bases short and J 0 bases short, with 9 bases between. The CDR3: CSVAGFSGNTIYF. CDR3 DNA: TGCAGCGTAGCAGGTTTCTCTGGAAACACCATATATTTT.

Details on this clone: The same CDR3 can be traced to other DNA sequences in this sample. The chain is built from TRBV19 and TRBJ2-7, with D perhaps TRBD2 (6 bases). The CDR3 extends over 14 amino acids. The V end lost 1 base, the J end lost 2 bases, and 9 bases lay between the germline ends. Per germline, CDR1 LNHDA and CDR2 SQIVND (reference sequence). The CDR3 DNA reads TGTGCCAGTAGTATAGGGGGACTGACCTACGAGCAGTACTTC. This sequence encodes CASSIGGLTYEQYF.

The chain combines TRBV6-5 with TRBJ2-7; 7 nucleotides line up with TRBD1. The trim removed 7 bases at V and 3 bases at J, leaving 6 bases unmatched. The CDR3 length is 13 residues. Germline CDR1 is MNHEY and CDR2 is SVGAGI. CDR3 DNA: TGTGCCAGCACCCTGGACAGGAGCTACGAGCAGTACTTC. Translated: CASTLDRSYEQYF.

The rearrangement joins TRBV15 to TRBJ2-4; the D gene is possibly TRBD2 (6 bases). With 1 base removed from V and 7 bases from J, the gap between germline ends came to 17 bases. Germline V CDR1 and CDR2: LNHNV, YYDKDF (reference sequence). The CDR3 consists of 16 residues. The CDR3: CATSRALRERGNIQYF. The DNA for the CDR3 is TGTGCCACCAGCAGAGCTCTACGGGAGAGGGGTAACATTCAGTACTTC.

The chain uses TRBV7-6 and TRBJ1-1, with 8 bases aligning to TRBD1. Per germline, CDR1 SGHVS and CDR2 FNYEAQ. The V gene end was trimmed by 3 bases and the J gene end by 5 bases; junction bases not matched to a gene: 20. The CDR3 consists of 19 residues. CDR3 sequence (DNA): TGTGCCAGCAGCTTCACCCCGTTGGGCAGGGGGCACATCGGAACTGAAGCTTTCTTT. Its translation: CASSFTPLGRGHIGTEAFF.

This chain links TRBV9 with TRBJ2-3; the D gene is possibly TRBD1 (7 bases). The germline V and J ends were trimmed by 4 bases and 4 bases, with 22 bases remaining between them. Germline values: CDR1 SGDLS, CDR2 YYNGEE. The CDR3 contains 17 residues. The CDR3 protein is CASSPRGTALGADTQYF. DNA for the CDR3: TGTGCCAGCAGCCCCAGGGGGACTGCCTTGGGGGCAGATACGCAGTATTTT.

The rearrangement links TRBV21-1 to TRBJ2-1; the table's D call, TRBD2, was not checked against the DNA. TRBV21-1 is marked as a pseudogene. The CDR3 extends over 17 amino acids. The CDR3 is CASSKEGPPAGSGEQFF. For the CDR3, the DNA is TGTGCCAGCAGCAAAGAGGGACCCCCAGCGGGATCGGGTGAGCAGTTCTTC.